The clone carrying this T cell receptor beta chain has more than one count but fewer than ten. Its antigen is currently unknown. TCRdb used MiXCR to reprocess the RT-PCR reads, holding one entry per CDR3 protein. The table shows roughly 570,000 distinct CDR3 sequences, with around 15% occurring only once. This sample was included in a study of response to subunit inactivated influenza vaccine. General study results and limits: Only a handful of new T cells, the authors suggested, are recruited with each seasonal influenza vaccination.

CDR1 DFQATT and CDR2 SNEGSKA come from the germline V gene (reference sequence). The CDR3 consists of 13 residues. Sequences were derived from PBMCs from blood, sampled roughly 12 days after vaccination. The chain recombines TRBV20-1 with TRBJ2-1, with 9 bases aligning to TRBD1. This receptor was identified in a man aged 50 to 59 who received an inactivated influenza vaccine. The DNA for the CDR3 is TGCAGCGGGCCGGGACAGGGTAACAATGAGCAGTTCTTC. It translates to CSGPGQGNNEQFF.